Listed below are T cell receptor beta chains from one sample, sequenced in a study of regulatory T cells in long-lasting Graves disease. TCRdb analysed the multiplex PCR reads with MiXCR anew, one entry per CDR3 protein. The table shows some 410,000 distinct CDR3 sequences, with about a sixth occurring only once. This sample also appeared in a second study, on T cells in Graves' hyperthyroidism and ophthalmopathy.

The sample in question was peripheral blood mononuclear cells (PBMCs), obtained at new diagnosis, from a patient treated with antithyroid drugs. The origin of the receptors is a woman aged 25 to 39 with Graves disease. Each CDR3 is given with its conserved first and last residue. Each record gives: clone size, J gene, V gene, D gene, CDR3 protein, CDR3 DNA. D genes are given only for firm matches. Expanded clones get a size class; other rows say once, few or many, or leave the size out.

many TRBJ2-2 TRBV7-6 - CASSLGGLHYTGELFF TGTGCCAGCAGCTTAGGGGGACTGCACTACACCGGGGAGCTGTTTTTT
- TRBJ2-3 TRBV29-1 - CSVETASTDTQYF TGCAGCGTTGAAACAGCTAGCACAGATACGCAGTATTTT
few TRBJ2-6 TRBV9 - CASSMAGTGANVLTF TGTGCCAGCAGCATGGCTGGGACTGGGGCCAACGTCCTGACTTTC
- TRBJ1-5 TRBV12-3/TRBV12-4 TRBD1 CASGQDNQPQHF TGTGCCAGCGGACAGGACAATCAGCCCCAGCATTTT
few TRBJ2-3 TRBV29-1 - CSVSRTILKDTQYF TGCAGCGTTTCTCGGACTATTCTCAAGGATACGCAGTATTTT
- TRBJ1-5 TRBV12-3/TRBV12-4 TRBD1 CASSSALRDRVTQPQHF TGTGCCAGCAGTTCCGCGCTCCGGGACAGGGTAACTCAGCCCCAGCATTTT
many TRBJ2-7 TRBV28 - CASSGRFGGPAYEQYF TGTGCCAGCAGCGGGCGATTTGGCGGTCCGGCCTACGAGCAGTACTTC
many TRBJ2-1 TRBV18 - CASSPPTWGSYNEQFF TGTGCCAGCTCACCACCTACCTGGGGCTCCTACAATGAGCAGTTCTTC
many TRBJ2-5 TRBV6-1 - CASSEGWGIQETQYF TGTGCCAGCAGTGAAGGTTGGGGAATCCAAGAGACCCAGTACTTC
many TRBJ1-5 TRBV6-2/TRBV6-3 - CASSTSDRTHRGNQPQHF -
many TRBJ2-7 TRBV28 - CASSPGANYEQYF TGTGCCAGCAGTCCCGGGGCCAACTACGAGCAGTACTTC
many TRBJ2-7 TRBV6-2/TRBV6-3 - CASSYSVARRVEQYF TGTGCCAGCAGTTACTCTGTGGCCCGGCGGGTCGAGCAGTACTTC
few TRBJ1-5 TRBV15 TRBD1 CATSRIDRGPNQPQHF TGTGCCACCAGCAGGATCGACAGGGGGCCGAATCAGCCCCAGCATTTT
many TRBJ2-2 TRBV3-1 - CASSQGPGKPNTGELFF TGTGCCAGCAGCCAAGGTCCGGGCAAGCCAAACACCGGGGAGCTGTTTTTT
few TRBJ1-1 TRBV12-3/TRBV12-4 - CASMGSTEAFF TGTGCCAGCATGGGGAGTACTGAAGCTTTCTTT
many TRBJ1-5 TRBV19 - CASSIRGNNQPQHF TGTGCCAGTAGTATTAGGGGGAACAATCAGCCCCAGCATTTT
- TRBJ2-4 TRBV5-1 TRBD1 CASSAGTGGDIQYF TGCGCCAGCAGTGCCGGGACAGGAGGGGACATTCAGTACTTC